This T cell receptor beta chain appears in the sequencing data of a study of T cells in Graves' hyperthyroidism and ophthalmopathy. The table lists this clonotype with many counts. J was trimmed by 0 bases and V by 4 bases; bases with no gene match: 10. The CDR3 sequence is 17 residues long. Germline CDR1 is SGHRS and CDR2 is YFSETQ. There were TCR beta CDR3 regions amplified from RNA transcripts. Primed by the HTBI set, a first-round RT-PCR was run on the TCR CDR3. Via MiXCR, TCRdb re-called the multiplex PCR reads, giving one row per CDR3 protein. The sample carries 380,000 or so distinct CDR3 sequences, roughly 14% recorded once. Newly diagnosed hyperthyroidism, duration under 2 months, in patients aged 18 to 65. Not enrolled were patients with uncontrolled infection, other autoimmune disease, pregnancy or lactation. Diagnoses used clinical symptoms, serum thyroxine and TRAb, thyroid ultrasound and orbital computed tomography.

The V and J genes are TRBV5-1 and TRBJ2-5; 9 nucleotides match TRBD2. This sequence was found in a man younger than 45 with Graves' hyperthyroidism that later progressed to Graves' ophthalmopathy. The specimen sequenced was blood. Written as DNA, the CDR3 is TGCGCCAGCAGCCAATCCGGGACTAGCAAGTACCAAGAGACCCAGTACTTC. This translates into CASSQSGTSKYQETQYF.